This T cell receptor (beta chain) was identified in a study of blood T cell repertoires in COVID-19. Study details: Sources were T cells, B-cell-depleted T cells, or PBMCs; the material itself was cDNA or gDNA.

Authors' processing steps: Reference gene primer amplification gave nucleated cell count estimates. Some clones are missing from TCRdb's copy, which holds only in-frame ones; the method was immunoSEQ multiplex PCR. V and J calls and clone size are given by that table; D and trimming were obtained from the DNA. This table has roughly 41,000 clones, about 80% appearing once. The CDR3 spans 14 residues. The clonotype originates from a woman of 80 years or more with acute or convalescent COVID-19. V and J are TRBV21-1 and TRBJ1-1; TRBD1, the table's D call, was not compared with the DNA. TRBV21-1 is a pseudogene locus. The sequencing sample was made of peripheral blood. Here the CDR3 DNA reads TGTGCCAGCAGCCAGGGGCCCACCTGGACTGAAGCTTTCTTT. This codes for CASSQGPTWTEAFF.